This T cell receptor beta chain was sequenced during a study of blood T cell repertoires in COVID-19. Profiling relied on immunoSEQ multiplex PCR, and the TCRdb table lists in-frame clones only, not all of them. This sample has about 270,000 clones, with approximately 86% found just once. The CDR3 is 18 residues long. The V gene's germline CDR1 is SGDLS and CDR2 YYNGEE. J was trimmed by 5 bases and V by 5 bases; bases with no gene match: 16. Sample: PBMCs or T cells enriched from blood (not recorded which). This chain uses TRBV9 with TRBJ2-2; 9 positions agree with TRBD1. The sequence was obtained from a woman aged 18-29 years who had recovered from COVID-19. In DNA, the CDR3 is TGTGCCAGCAGTCAGAGTCACAGGGGGCGGGTTAGAACCGGGGAGCTGTTTTTT. Translation: CASSQSHRGRVRTGELFF.